This T cell receptor (beta chain) was captured in a study of cytomegalovirus exposure and HLA in healthy donors. PCR used 60 Vbeta primers and 13 Jbeta primers. TCRdb's copy holds only in-frame clones and misses some; the assay was immunoSEQ multiplex PCR. The data show around 49,000 clones, around 80% seen once. Study observations and caveats: Equally common other TCR beta chains were less clonally expanded than HLA-associated ones, a later analysis found.

This clone showed up just a few times. The antigen is undetermined. This CDR3 has 17 residues. CDR1 and CDR2 (germline): LNHNV, YYDKDF (reference sequence). The V and J ends lost 1 base and 5 bases, in that order; junction bases with no gene match: 3. While unrecorded immune exposures were likely, the donors were nominally healthy when sampled. The sequence was collected from a man in his thirties or forties in good health and CMV-seropositive. The genes are TRBV15 and TRBJ1-6, with 12 bases matching TRBD1. The sequenced sample consisted of PBMCs. This CDR3 reads CATSRGGQGANNSPLHF. The CDR3 nucleotides read TGTGCCACCAGCAGAGGGGGACAGGGGGCGAATAATTCACCCCTCCACTTT.